This T cell receptor (beta chain) emerged from a study of shared clonotypes between healthy human individuals. Turning to the study itself: Used for every donor were three CD4 naive, three CD4 memory, two CD8 naive and one CD8 memory plate.

Memory CD4+ cells were the fraction left after CD45RA+ naive selection. As to this clone: Antigen unknown.

Germline V CDR1 and CDR2: SGHAT, FQNNGV. This CDR3 is built from 14 residues. Trimming at V came to 4 bases and at J to 10 bases, leaving 4 bases not matched to a gene. This table comes from immunoSEQ multiplex PCR, and its TCRdb copy is limited to in-frame clones, with some not included. The sample consists of a few million clones, around 94% of them appearing once. Study-level findings and limits: Non-shared clonotypes had lower generation probabilities than those shared by all four donors.

The chain combines TRBV11-2 with TRBJ1-6; TRBD1 matches 10 bases. The receptor was derived from a man aged 18 to 29 in good health. Sequenced sample: naive CD4+ T cells sorted from blood. Subset noted: CD45RA+ positively selected. The CDR3 DNA follows: TGTGCCAGCAGCTCGACAGGGGGCGGCTCACCCCTCCACTTT. Translated, it gives CASSSTGGGSPLHF.